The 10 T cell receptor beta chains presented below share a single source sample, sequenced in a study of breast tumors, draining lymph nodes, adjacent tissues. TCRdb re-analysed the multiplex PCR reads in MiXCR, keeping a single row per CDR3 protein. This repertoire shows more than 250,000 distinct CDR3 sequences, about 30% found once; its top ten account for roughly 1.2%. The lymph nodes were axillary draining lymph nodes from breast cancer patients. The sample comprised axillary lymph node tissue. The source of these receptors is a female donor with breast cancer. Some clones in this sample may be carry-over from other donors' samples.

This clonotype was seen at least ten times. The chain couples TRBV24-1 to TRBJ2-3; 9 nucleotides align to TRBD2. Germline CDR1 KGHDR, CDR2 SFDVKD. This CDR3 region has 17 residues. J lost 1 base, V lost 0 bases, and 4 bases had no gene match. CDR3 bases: TGTGCCACCAGTGATTTGCAGGAGCGGGAGGGCACAGATACGCAGTATTTT. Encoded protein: CATSDLQEREGTDTQYF.

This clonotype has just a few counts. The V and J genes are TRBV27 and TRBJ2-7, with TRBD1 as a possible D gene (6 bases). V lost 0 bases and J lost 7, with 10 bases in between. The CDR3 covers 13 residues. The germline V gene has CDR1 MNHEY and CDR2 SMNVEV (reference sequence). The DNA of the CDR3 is TGTGCCAGCAGTTTATCCCTAACAGGGGAGCAGTACTTC. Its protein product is CASSLSLTGEQYF.

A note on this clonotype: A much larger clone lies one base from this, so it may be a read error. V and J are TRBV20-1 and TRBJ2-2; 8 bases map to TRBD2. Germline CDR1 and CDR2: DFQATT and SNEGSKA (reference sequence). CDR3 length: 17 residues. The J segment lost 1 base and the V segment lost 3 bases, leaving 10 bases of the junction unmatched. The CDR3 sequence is CSARVVASGRNTGELFF. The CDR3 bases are TGCAGTGCTAGGGTGGTAGCTAGCGGGCGGAACACCGGGGAGCTGTTTTTT.

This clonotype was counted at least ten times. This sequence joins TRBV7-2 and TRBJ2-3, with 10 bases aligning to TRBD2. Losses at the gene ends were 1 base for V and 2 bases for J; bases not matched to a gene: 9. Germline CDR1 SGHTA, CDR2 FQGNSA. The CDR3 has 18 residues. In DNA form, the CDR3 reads TGTGCCAGCAGCTTAGGGGGACTAGCGCGAATAACCACAGATACGCAGTATTTT. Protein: CASSLGGLARITTDTQYF.

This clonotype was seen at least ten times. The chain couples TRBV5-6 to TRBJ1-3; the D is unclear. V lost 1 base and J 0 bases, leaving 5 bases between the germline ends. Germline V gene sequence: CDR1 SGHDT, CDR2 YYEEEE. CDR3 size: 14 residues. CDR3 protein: CASSLYASGNTIYF. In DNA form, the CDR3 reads TGTGCCAGCAGCTTGTACGCCTCTGGAAACACCATATATTTT.

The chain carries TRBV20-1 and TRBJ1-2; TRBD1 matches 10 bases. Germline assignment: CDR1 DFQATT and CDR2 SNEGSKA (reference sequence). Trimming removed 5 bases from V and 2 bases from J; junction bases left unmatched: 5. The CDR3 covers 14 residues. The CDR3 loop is CSAGTGQGNYGYTF. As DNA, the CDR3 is TGCAGTGCTGGAACGGGACAGGGGAACTATGGCTACACCTTC.

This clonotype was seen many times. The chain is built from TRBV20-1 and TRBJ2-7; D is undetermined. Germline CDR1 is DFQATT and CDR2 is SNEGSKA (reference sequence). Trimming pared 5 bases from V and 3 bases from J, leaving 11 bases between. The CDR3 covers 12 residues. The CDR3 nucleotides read TGCAGTGCTGGAGCTGTGGACTACGAGCAGTACTTC. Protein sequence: CSAGAVDYEQYF.

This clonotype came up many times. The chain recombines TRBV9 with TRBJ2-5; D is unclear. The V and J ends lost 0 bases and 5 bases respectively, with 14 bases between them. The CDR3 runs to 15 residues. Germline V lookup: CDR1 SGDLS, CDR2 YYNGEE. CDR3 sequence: CASSVAGRSWETQYF. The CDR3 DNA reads TGTGCCAGCAGCGTAGCTGGAAGGAGTTGGGAGACCCAGTACTTC.

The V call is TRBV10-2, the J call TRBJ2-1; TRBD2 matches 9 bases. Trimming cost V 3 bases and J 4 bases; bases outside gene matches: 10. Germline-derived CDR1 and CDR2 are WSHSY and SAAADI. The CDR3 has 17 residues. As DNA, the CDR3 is TGCGCCAGCAGTGATGATAGCGGGAGAGTGGGTTACAATGAGCAGTTCTTC. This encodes CASSDDSGRVGYNEQFF.

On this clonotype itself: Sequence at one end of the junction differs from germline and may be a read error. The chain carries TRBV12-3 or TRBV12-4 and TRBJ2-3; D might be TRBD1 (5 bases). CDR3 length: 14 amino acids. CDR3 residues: CAGSLWGKPDTQYF. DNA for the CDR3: TGTGCCGGCAGTTTATGGGGCAAGCCGGATACGCAGTATTTT.